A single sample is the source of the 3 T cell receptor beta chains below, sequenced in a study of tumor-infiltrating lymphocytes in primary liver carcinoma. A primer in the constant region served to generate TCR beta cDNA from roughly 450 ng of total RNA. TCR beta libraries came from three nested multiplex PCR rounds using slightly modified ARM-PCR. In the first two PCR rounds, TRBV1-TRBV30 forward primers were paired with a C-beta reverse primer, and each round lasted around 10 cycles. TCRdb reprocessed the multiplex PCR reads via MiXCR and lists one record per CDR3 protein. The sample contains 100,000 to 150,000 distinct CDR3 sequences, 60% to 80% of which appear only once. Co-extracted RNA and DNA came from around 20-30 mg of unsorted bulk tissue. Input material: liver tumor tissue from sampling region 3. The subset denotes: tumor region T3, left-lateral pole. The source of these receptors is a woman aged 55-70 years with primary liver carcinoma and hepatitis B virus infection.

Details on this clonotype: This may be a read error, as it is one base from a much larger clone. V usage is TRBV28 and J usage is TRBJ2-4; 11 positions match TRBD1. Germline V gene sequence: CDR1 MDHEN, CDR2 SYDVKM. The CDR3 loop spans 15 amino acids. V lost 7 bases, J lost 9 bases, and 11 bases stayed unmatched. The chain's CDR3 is CASTPRGQGVFIQYF. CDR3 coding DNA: TGTGCCAGCACTCCACGGGGACAGGGGGTTTTCATTCAGTACTTC. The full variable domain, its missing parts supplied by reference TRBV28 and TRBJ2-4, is DVKVTQSSRYLVKRTGEKVFLECVQDMDHENMFWYRQDPGLGLRLIYFSYDVKMKEKGDIPEGYSVSREKKERFSLILESASTNQTSMYLCASTPRGQGVFIQYFGAGTRLSVL.

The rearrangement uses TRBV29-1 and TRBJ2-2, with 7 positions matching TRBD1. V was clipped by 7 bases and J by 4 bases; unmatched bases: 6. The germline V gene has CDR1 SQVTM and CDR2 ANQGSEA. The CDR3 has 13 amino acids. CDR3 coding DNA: TGCAGCGCACGGACAGGCAGCACCGGGGAGCTGTTTTTT. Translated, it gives CSARTGSTGELFF.

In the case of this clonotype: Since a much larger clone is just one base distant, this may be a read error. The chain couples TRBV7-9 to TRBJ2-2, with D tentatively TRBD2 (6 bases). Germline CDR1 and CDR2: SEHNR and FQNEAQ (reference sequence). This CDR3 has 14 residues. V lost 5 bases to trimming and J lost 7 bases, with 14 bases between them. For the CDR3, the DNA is TGTGCCAGCAGCCTAATGATGGGAGGCGGGGAGCTGTTTTTT. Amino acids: CASSLMMGGGELFF.